This TCR beta chain was found in a study of cytomegalovirus exposure and HLA in healthy donors (dated by TCRdb to the late 2010s). About the investigation overall: A later analysis indicated that the roughly 120 validation repertoires were generated on the platform also employed for the approximately 670 repertoires of the first cohort. The study combined high-throughput TCR immunosequencing, statistical association of individual TCRs with disease status, and machine learning to predict cytomegalovirus infection status. Besides the first cohort of some 670 subjects, a separate validation cohort made up of around 120 different subjects was used. The study was designed to test whether signatures of past pathogen exposure could be identified by cataloging public T cell receptors. Overall study outcomes, separate from this receptor: The authors suggested that the approach could potentially be generalized to other disease states and immunological phenotypes. Cytomegalovirus status was reported to be diagnosed by the classifier with high specificity and sensitivity in both the original and validation cohorts. A later analysis had no HLA typing for the validation cohort, so co-occurrence there was scored across all 110 or so repertoires. A later analysis found that TCRs clustered in the first cohort also tended to co-occur in the roughly 120 validation repertoires, with just under 95% of cluster scores above 0. Across donors, most TCR sequences were observed very rarely, whereas some public TCRs were present in many individuals. In the study, some 160 TCR beta chains were listed as associated with cytomegalovirus. Three of the identified cytomegalovirus-associated TCR beta chains were confirmed in vitro to be specific for cytomegalovirus antigens.

As regards this clone: The antigen this receptor binds is unknown. Nothing much larger sits one base from this clone, and base qualities are not available.

Library generation was performed with the immunoSEQ multiplex PCR assay. The source study handled its data this way. A statistical classification framework was built to diagnose cytomegalovirus status from the catalog of TCR beta chain sequences. Entries here come from immuneACCESS through TCRdb and include only in-frame sequences with V and J called. Some clones fail to appear in such tables; in the studies checked, an unresolved V gene covers under half of the shortfall, and the cause of the remainder is unknown. D and trimming come from the DNA, and the V and J calls and clone size come from that table. The table for this sample lists approximately 150,000 clones; approximately 87% of them were counted only once. The ten largest make up roughly 1.5% of the sample. The donors belonged to the validation cohort of approximately 130 subjects, which was separate from the roughly 700-subject first cohort.

The sample taken for sequencing was PBMCs. The source is a woman in her thirties in good health and CMV-seronegative.

The CDR3 reads CASSLNSRGYLVYGYTF. In nucleotides, the sequence is TGTGCCAGCAGCTTAAATTCTCGCGGCTATCTTGTCTATGGCTACACCTTC. The chain uses TRBV7-8 and TRBJ1-2; no D gene call is confident. The junction shows trimming of 2 bases on V and 4 bases on J, plus 20 bases between the germline ends. CDR1 and CDR2, looked up from the germline V gene, are SGHVS and FQNEAQ. From its cysteine to its phenylalanine, the CDR3 spans 17 amino acids. CDR3 DNA is the only sequence kept; it has 51 bases, read in frame from the first base.